This T cell receptor (beta chain) was recovered during a study of beta chain features in type 1 diabetes. Study-level results: TCRB CDR3 length was moderately but significantly reduced in all four CD4+ subsets of Type 1 diabetes patients. Patients with type 1 diabetes carried fewer insertions and had more deletions at their VDJ junctions.

Expressed TCRB transcripts got sequenced, as all isolated RNA was reverse transcribed. The repertoire was sequenced with immunoSEQ multiplex PCR; TCRdb's copy has only in-frame clones and lacks some. Among 300,000 to 450,000 clones listed, 10% to 15% were seen once. This CDR3 comprises 16 residues. V gave up 4 bases and J gave up 4 bases; unmatched junction bases: 13. Germline CDR1 is SGHRS and CDR2 is YFSETQ. Concerning this clone: Its antigen is unidentified.

By way of CD45RO/CCR7/CD25/CD127/CD95/CD27, the CD4+ regulatory, stem cell-like memory, central memory and naive cells were sorted. Sorted populations all had greater than 95% purity. Sequences were obtained from naive CD4+ T cells from blood. V is TRBV5-1 and J is TRBJ1-2, with TRBD1 matching over 7 bases. This sequence was found in a man aged 18 to 35 in good health. The CDR3 region is CASSAWTGGVPYGYTF. The CDR3 region has the DNA TGCGCCAGCAGCGCATGGACAGGAGGAGTTCCCTATGGCTACACCTTC.